This TCR beta chain was sequenced in a study of blood T cells in healthy people across ages. Regarding the study as a whole: As naive T cell percentage varied, TCR beta diversity correlated strongly with it.

A second PCR, run for roughly 7 to 11 cycles, used a sample-barcoded 5' primer plus a J-beta primer mix. TCRdb reprocessed the 5' RACE reads via MiXCR and lists one record per CDR3 protein. The sample includes over a million distinct CDR3 sequences, 20% to 25% seen only once; the top ten take about 0.8%. This CDR3 contains 18 residues. From germline, CDR1 is SGHTA and CDR2 FQGNSA. V was trimmed by 3 bases and J by 3 bases, leaving 23 bases between them. About this clonotype: Its specificity is not known.

This sample also belongs to another study, concerning T cells of mothers and their children.

The sequence was collected from a girl aged 2-10 years in good health. This chain connects TRBV7-2 to TRBJ1-1; D is undetermined. Source material: blood. CDR3 nucleotide sequence: TGTGCCAGCAGCTTTAAGTCTTGGCCTGTAGGGTTTTACACTGAAGCTTTCTTT. This codes for CASSFKSWPVGFYTEAFF. The variable domain in full, completed from reference TRBV7-2 and TRBJ1-1, reads GAGVSQSPSNKVTEKGKDVELRCDPISGHTALYWYRQSLGQGLEFLIYFQGNSAPDKSGLPSDRFSAERTGGSVSTLTIQRTQQEDSAVYLCASSFKSWPVGFYTEAFFGQGTRLTVV.